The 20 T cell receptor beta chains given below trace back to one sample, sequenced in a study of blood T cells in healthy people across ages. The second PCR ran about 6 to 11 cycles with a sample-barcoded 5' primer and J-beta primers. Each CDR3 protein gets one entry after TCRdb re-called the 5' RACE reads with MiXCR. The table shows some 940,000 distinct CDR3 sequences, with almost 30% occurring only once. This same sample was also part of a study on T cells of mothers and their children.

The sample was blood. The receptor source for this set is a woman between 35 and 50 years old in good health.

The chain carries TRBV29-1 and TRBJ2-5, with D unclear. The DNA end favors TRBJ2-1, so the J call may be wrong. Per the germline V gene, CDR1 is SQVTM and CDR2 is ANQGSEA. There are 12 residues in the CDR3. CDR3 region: CSVIASQETQFF. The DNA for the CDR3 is TGCAGCGTTATCGCCAGTCAAGAGACCCAGTTCTTC.

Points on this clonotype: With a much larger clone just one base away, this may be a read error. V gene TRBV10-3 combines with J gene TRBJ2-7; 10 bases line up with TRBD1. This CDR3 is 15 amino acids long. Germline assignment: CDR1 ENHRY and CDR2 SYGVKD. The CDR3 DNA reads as TGTGCCACCAGTGAGGGGGGACAGGGGCGCTACGAGCAGTACTTC. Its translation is CATSEGGQGRYEQYF.

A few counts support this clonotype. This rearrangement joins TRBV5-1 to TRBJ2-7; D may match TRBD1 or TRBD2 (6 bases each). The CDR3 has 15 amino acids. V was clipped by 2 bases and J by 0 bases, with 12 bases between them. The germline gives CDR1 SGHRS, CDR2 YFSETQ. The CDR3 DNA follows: TGCGCCAGCAGCTTACAGGGAGGCATCTCCTACGAGCAGTACTTC. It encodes CASSLQGGISYEQYF.

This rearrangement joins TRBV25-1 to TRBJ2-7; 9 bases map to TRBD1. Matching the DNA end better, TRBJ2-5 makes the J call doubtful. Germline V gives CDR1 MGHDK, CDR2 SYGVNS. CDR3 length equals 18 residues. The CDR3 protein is CASSERSGQGGTGETQYF. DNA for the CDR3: TGTGCCAGCAGTGAAAGGTCGGGTCAGGGGGGGACAGGGGAGACCCAGTACTTC.

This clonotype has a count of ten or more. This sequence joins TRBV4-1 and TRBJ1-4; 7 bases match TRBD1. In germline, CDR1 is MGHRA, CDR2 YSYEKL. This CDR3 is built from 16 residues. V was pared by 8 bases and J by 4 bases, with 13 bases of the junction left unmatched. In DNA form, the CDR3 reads TGCGCCAGCCGCGACCAATACGGGACAGATAATGAAAAACTGTTTTTT. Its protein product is CASRDQYGTDNEKLFF.

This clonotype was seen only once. The CDR3: CASKRLDGYTF. The DNA of the CDR3 is TGTGCCAGTAAGCGGTTAGACGGCTACACCTTC. The chain carries TRBV19 and TRBJ1-2; D is ambiguous. From germline, CDR1 is LNHDA and CDR2 SQIVND (reference sequence). Between the trimmed V and J ends, which lost 7 bases and 8 bases, there was a span of 11 bases. This CDR3 region has 11 residues.

In DNA form, the CDR3 reads TGTGCCAGCAGCTTGACCAGCTACAATGAGCAGTACTTC. Its protein is CASSLTSYNEQYF. The chain carries TRBV5-5 and TRBJ2-4; no firm D call. V lost 1 base and J 13 bases, leaving 15 bases between the germline ends. Germline CDR1 reads SGHKS; CDR2 reads YYEKEE (reference sequence). The CDR3 is 13 residues long.

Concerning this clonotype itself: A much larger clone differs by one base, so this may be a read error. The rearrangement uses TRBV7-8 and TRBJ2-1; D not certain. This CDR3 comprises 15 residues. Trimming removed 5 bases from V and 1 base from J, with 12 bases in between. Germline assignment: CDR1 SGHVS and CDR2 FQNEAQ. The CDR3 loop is CASSPKPASYNEQFF. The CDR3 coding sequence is TGTGCCAGCAGCCCTAAGCCCGCGTCCTACAATGAGCAGTTCTTC.

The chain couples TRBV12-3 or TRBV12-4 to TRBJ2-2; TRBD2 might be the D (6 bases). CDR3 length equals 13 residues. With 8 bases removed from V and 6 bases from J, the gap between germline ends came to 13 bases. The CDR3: CASRTTSSGELFF. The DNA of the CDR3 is TGTGCCAGCCGAACGACTAGTTCCGGGGAGCTGTTTTTT.

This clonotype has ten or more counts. In nucleotides, the CDR3 is TGTGCCAGCAGTTTTTTTGACAGAGGAAAGAACACTGAAGCTTTCTTT. It translates to CASSFFDRGKNTEAFF. The chain is built from TRBV27 and TRBJ1-1; TRBD1 is a possible D gene (5 bases). From germline, CDR1 is MNHEY and CDR2 SMNVEV (reference sequence). This CDR3 contains 16 residues. The V gene lost 3 bases and the J gene lost 1 base, with 15 bases spanning the gap.

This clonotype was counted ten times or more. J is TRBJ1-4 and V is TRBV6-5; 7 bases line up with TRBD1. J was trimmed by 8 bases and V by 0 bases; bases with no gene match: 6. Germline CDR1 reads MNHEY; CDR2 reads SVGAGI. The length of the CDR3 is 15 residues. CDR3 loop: CASSYSGQGGEKLFF. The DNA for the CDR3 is TGTGCCAGCAGTTACTCGGGGCAGGGGGGAGAAAAACTGTTTTTT.

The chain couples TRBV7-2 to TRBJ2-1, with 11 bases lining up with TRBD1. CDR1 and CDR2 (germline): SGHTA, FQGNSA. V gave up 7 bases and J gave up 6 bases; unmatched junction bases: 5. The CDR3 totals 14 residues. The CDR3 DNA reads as TGTGCCAGCACCCGGGACAGGGGGGTCAATGAGCAGTTCTTC. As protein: CASTRDRGVNEQFF.

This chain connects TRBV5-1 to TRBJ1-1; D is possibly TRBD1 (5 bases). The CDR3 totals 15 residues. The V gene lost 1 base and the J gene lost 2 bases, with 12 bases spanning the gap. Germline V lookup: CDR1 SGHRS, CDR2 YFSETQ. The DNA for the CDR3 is TGCGCCAGCAGCTTGAATGGACAAGCAAACACTGAAGCTTTCTTT. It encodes CASSLNGQANTEAFF.

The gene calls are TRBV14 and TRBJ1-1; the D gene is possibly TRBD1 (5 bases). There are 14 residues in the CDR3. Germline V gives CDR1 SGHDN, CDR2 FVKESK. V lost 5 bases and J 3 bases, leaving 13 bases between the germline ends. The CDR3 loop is CASSNYLGDTEAFF. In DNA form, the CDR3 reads TGTGCCAGCAGCAATTACCTGGGGGACACTGAAGCTTTCTTT.

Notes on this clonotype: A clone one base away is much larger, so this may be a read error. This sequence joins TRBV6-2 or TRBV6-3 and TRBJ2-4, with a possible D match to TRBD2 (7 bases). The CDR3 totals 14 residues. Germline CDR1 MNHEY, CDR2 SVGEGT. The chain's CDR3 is CASIGQGRENIQHF. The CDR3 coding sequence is TGTGCCAGCATAGGGCAGGGGAGGGAAAACATTCAGCACTTC.

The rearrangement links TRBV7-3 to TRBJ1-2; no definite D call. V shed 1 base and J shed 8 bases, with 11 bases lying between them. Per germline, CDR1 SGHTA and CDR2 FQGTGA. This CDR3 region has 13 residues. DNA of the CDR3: TGTGCCAGCAGCTTAAGGGCAGGCGACGGCTACACCTTC. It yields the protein CASSLRAGDGYTF. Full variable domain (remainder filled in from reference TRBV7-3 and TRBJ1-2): GAGVSQTPSNKVTEKGKYVELRCDPISGHTALYWYRQSLGQGPEFLIYFQGTGAADDSGLPNDRFFAVRPEGSVSTLKIQRTERGDSAVYLCASSLRAGDGYTFGSGTRLTVV.

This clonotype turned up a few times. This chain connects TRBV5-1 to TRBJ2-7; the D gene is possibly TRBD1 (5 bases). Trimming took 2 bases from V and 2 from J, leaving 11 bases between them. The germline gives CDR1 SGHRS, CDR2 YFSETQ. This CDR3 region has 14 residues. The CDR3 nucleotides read TGCGCCAGCAGCTTAACGGACACGACCTACGAGCAGTACTTC. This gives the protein CASSLTDTTYEQYF.

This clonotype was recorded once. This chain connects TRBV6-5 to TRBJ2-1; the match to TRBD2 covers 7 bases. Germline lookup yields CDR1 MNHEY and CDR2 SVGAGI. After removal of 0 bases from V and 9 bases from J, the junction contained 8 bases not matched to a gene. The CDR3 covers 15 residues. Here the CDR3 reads CASSYSRLAYGEQFF. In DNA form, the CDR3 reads TGTGCCAGCAGTTACTCGAGACTAGCATATGGTGAGCAGTTCTTC.

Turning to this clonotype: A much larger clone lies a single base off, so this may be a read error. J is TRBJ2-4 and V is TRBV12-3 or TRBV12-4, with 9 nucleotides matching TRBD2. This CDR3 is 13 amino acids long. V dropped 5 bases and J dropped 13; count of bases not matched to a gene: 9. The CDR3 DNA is TGTGCCAGCAGTGTCGGGACTAGCAATGAGCAGTACTTC. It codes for CASSVGTSNEQYF.

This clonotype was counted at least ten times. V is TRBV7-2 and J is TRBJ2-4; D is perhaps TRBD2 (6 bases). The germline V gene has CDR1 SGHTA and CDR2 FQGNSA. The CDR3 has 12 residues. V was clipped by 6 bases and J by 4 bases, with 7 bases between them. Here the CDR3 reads CASRGGKNIQYF. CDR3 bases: TGTGCCAGCAGGGGGGGTAAAAACATTCAGTACTTC. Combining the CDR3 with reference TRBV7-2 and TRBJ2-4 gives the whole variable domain GAGVSQSPSNKVTEKGKDVELRCDPISGHTALYWYRQSLGQGLEFLIYFQGNSAPDKSGLPSDRFSAERTGGSVSTLTIQRTQQEDSAVYLCASRGGKNIQYFGAGTRLSVL.